Below are 18 T cell receptor beta chains sequenced from a single sample in a study of blood T cell repertoires in COVID-19 (dated by TCRdb to 2020 to 2021). The library was made by the immunoSEQ multiplex PCR assay. The source is immuneACCESS, and TCRdb retained only in-frame sequences with V and J called. Part of the clones is not carried over; for the studies checked, unresolved V genes explain less than half of this, and the remainder is unexplained. The sample table shows about 480,000 clones, and roughly nine tenths are seen once. Of the sample, over 0.7% is held by the ten largest clones. Sequencing was carried out using peripheral blood. The receptors derive from a man between 18 and 29 years old with COVID-19, enrolled during active disease.

This chain joins TRBV19 and TRBJ2-5; TRBD2 might be the D (6 bases). Per the germline V gene, CDR1 is LNHDA and CDR2 is SQIVND (reference sequence). The CDR3 consists of 13 residues. V was clipped by 3 bases and J by 4 bases, with 9 bases between them. DNA for the CDR3: TGTGCCAGTAGTATTGAGGGAGGAGAGACCCAGTACTTC. The encoded protein is CASSIEGGETQYF.

The chain is built from TRBV4-2 and TRBJ2-7, with 9 bases matching TRBD1. J gave up 5 bases and V 2 bases, and 4 bases lay outside the gene matches. Germline V gene sequence: CDR1 LGHNA, CDR2 YNFKEQ. This CDR3 region has 14 residues. The CDR3: CASSQTRTGDEQYF. CDR3 in DNA: TGTGCCAGCAGCCAAACCCGGACAGGGGACGAGCAGTACTTC.

The chain has TRBV7-2 and TRBJ2-5, with a possible D match to TRBD2 (5 bases). The CDR3 has 13 residues. Germline V CDR1 and CDR2: SGHTA, FQGNSA. V was shortened by 1 base and J by 7 bases, with 10 bases between the two germline ends. In DNA, the CDR3 is TGTGCCAGCAGCTTAGTGGAGGTCGGGACCCAGTACTTC. Amino acid sequence: CASSLVEVGTQYF.

As regards this clone: Other DNA sequences in this specimen translate into the identical CDR3. The gene calls are TRBV30 and TRBJ1-1, with no clear D. CDR3 length: 12 amino acids. V lost 3 bases and J lost 2, with 7 bases in between. The germline CDR1 and CDR2 sequences are GTSNPN and SVGIG (reference sequence). CDR3 region: CAWSRVNTEAFF. CDR3 bases: TGTGCCTGGAGCCGGGTAAACACTGAAGCTTTCTTT.

The V gene is TRBV10-3, the J gene TRBJ1-1; TRBD1 matches 8 bases. CDR1 and CDR2 (germline): ENHRY, SYGVKD. The CDR3 covers 15 residues. The ends lost 5 bases at V and 4 bases at J; junction bases unmatched: 9. CDR3 bases: TGTGCCATCAGTCACCGGGACAGGCCGGGCACTGAAGCTTTCTTT. Encoded protein: CAISHRDRPGTEAFF.

J is TRBJ2-3 and V is TRBV5-1, with 16 positions matching TRBD2. This CDR3 comprises 19 residues. The V gene end was trimmed by 5 bases and the J gene end by 1 base; junction bases not matched to a gene: 10. Per the germline V gene, CDR1 is SGHRS and CDR2 is YFSETQ. The CDR3 nucleotides read TGCGCCAGCAGAATGGGACTAGCGGGAGGGGGCCGTGGCACAGATACGCAGTATTTT. It is translated as CASRMGLAGGGRGTDTQYF.

The CDR3 DNA reads TGTGCCAGCAGCCTTCCTAGCACAGATACGCAGTATTTT. This gives the protein CASSLPSTDTQYF. The rearrangement joins TRBV14 to TRBJ2-3; D not certain. There are 13 residues in the CDR3. Trimming shortened V by 4 bases and J by 0 bases, and 5 bases separated the two germline ends. Germline assignment: CDR1 SGHDN and CDR2 FVKESK.

The rearrangement links TRBV7-9 to TRBJ1-6; D gene unclear. This CDR3 comprises 14 residues. V lost 5 bases to trimming and J lost 7 bases, with 12 bases between them. Germline CDR1 SEHNR, CDR2 FQNEAQ (reference sequence). The CDR3 protein is CASSTTLANSPLHF. The DNA for the CDR3 is TGTGCCAGCAGCACTACTCTGGCAAATTCACCCCTCCACTTT.

The chain combines TRBV9 with TRBJ2-2; 8 bases align to TRBD1. CDR1 SGDLS and CDR2 YYNGEE come from the germline V gene. V dropped 3 bases and J dropped 0; count of bases not matched to a gene: 13. The CDR3 contains 19 residues. The CDR3 loop is CASSASGGIKLANTGELFF. As DNA, the CDR3 is TGTGCCAGCAGCGCCTCAGGGGGCATTAAGCTAGCGAACACCGGGGAGCTGTTTTTT.

The chain combines TRBV12-5 with TRBJ2-4, with D tentatively TRBD1 (5 bases). This CDR3 is 17 amino acids long. V was cut by 6 bases and J by 7 bases, with 25 bases left in between. In germline, CDR1 is LGHNT, CDR2 FRNRAP. The CDR3 nucleotides are TGTGCTAGTGGGGGGCCGGCTTCCCCTTTAGTCGGCAACATTCAGTACTTC. It translates to CASGGPASPLVGNIQYF. The whole variable domain, remainder taken from reference TRBV12-5 and TRBJ2-4, is DARVTQTPRHKVTEMGQEVTMRCQPILGHNTVFWYRQTMMQGLELLAYFRNRAPLDDSGMPKDRFSAEMPDATLATLKIQPSEPRDSAVYFCASGGPASPLVGNIQYFGAGTRLSVL.

V usage is TRBV2 and J usage is TRBJ2-1, with TRBD2 identical over 8 bases. J was trimmed by 8 bases and V by 7 bases; bases with no gene match: 13. The CDR3 totals 15 residues. Germline lookup yields CDR1 SNHLY and CDR2 FYNNEI. The CDR3 nucleotides read TGTGCCAGCAAATCGGGAGGGCCGTTAGAAGATGAGCAGTTCTTC. It codes for CASKSGGPLEDEQFF. The complete variable domain, with remaining parts taken from reference TRBV2 and TRBJ2-1, reads EPEVTQTPSHQVTQMGQEVILRCVPISNHLYFYWYRQILGQKVEFLVSFYNNEISEKSEIFDDQFSVERPDGSNFTLKIRSTKLEDSAMYFCASKSGGPLEDEQFFGPGTRLTVL.

A single count supports this clone. This rearrangement joins TRBV2 to TRBJ1-5; D gene uncertain. Per the germline V gene, CDR1 is SNHLY and CDR2 is FYNNEI. CDR3 length equals 15 residues. V was pared by 6 bases and J by 4 bases, with 16 bases between. The DNA of the CDR3 is TGTGCCAGCAGCGAGGACCCCGGGAGGAATCAGCCCCAGCATTTT. It translates to CASSEDPGRNQPQHF.

The rearrangement joins TRBV7-3 to TRBJ2-1; 11 positions match TRBD2. CDR3 size: 17 residues. Germline values: CDR1 SGHTA, CDR2 FQGTGA. The trim removed 5 bases at V and 1 base at J, leaving 7 bases unmatched. The chain's CDR3 is CASSPRTSGLSYNEQFF. In nucleotides, the CDR3 is TGTGCCAGCAGCCCCCGGACTAGCGGGCTGTCCTACAATGAGCAGTTCTTC.

The chain uses TRBV14 and TRBJ1-4; 9 nucleotides line up with TRBD1. This CDR3 has 15 residues. With V trimmed by 5 bases and J by 7 bases, 8 bases remained unmatched. From germline, CDR1 is SGHDN and CDR2 FVKESK. CDR3 sequence: CASSTLTGGGEKLFF. CDR3 bases: TGTGCCAGCAGCACCCTGACAGGGGGTGGTGAAAAACTGTTTTTT.

This chain joins TRBV2 and TRBJ1-4; 10 positions agree with TRBD1. The CDR3 length is 15 residues. Per germline, CDR1 SNHLY and CDR2 FYNNEI. J was trimmed by 8 bases and V by 4 bases; bases with no gene match: 7. As DNA, the CDR3 is TGTGCCAGCAGTGGGGAAGGACAGGGGGAGGAAAAACTGTTTTTT. Translation: CASSGEGQGEEKLFF.

This chain uses TRBV7-6 with TRBJ2-7, with 7 bases aligning to TRBD1. This CDR3 is 12 amino acids long. The V gene's germline CDR1 is SGHVS and CDR2 FNYEAQ. V lost 5 bases and J lost 5; bases outside the gene matches: 3. CDR3 protein: CASSGDRDEQYF. CDR3 coding DNA: TGTGCCAGCAGCGGCGACAGGGACGAGCAGTACTTC.

V gene TRBV5-1 combines with J gene TRBJ2-1; 11 nucleotides agree with TRBD2. Germline V gene lookup returns CDR1 SGHRS and CDR2 YFSETQ. This CDR3 is built from 15 residues. Germline trimming cut 3 bases from V and 7 bases from J; bases unmatched to any gene: 6. Written as DNA, the CDR3 is TGCGCCAGCAGCTACCTAGCGGGGGGAGGGAATGAGCAGTTCTTC. It specifies CASSYLAGGGNEQFF.

The rearrangement links TRBV5-1 to TRBJ1-4; 8 nucleotides match TRBD1. The CDR3 loop spans 15 amino acids. Per germline, CDR1 SGHRS and CDR2 YFSETQ. Trimming cost V 4 bases and J 7 bases; bases outside gene matches: 9. CDR3 amino acids: CASSIGQGSGEKLFF. In DNA, the CDR3 is TGCGCCAGCAGCATCGGACAGGGATCTGGTGAAAAACTGTTTTTT.